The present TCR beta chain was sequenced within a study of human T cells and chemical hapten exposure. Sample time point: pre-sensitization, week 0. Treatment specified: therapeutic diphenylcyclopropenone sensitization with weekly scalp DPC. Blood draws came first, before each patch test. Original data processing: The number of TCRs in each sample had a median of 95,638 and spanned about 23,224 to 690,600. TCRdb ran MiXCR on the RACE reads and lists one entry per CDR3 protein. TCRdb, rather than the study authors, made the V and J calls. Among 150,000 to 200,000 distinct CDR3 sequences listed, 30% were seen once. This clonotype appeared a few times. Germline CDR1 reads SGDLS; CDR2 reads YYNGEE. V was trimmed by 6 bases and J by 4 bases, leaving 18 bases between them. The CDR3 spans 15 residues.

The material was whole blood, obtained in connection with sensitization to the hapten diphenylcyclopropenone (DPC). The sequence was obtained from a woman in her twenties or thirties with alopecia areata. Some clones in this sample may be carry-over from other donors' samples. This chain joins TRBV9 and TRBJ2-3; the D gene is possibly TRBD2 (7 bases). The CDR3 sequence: CASTIGGGDPDTQYF. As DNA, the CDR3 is TGTGCCAGCACCATAGGGGGGGGAGATCCAGATACGCAGTATTTT.